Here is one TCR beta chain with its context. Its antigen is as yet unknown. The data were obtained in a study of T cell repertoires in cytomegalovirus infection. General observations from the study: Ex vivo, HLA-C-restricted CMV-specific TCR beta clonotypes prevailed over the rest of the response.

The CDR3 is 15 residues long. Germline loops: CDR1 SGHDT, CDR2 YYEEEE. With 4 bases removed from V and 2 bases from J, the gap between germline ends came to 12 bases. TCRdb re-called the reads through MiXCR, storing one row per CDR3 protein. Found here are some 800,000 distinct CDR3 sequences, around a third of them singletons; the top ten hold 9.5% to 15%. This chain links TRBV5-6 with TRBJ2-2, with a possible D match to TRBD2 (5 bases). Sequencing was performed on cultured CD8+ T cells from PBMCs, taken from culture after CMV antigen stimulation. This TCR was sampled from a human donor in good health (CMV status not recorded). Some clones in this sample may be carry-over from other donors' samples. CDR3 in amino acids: CASSPPGGNTGELFF. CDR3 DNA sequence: TGTGCCAGCAGCCCCCCTGGAGGAAACACCGGGGAGCTGTTTTTT.